The next 25 T cell receptor beta chains were all read from a single sample in a study of blood T cell repertoires in COVID-19. Profiled with immunoSEQ multiplex PCR; TCRdb holds only in-frame clones, not every one. The table has approximately 150,000 clones, more than 65% seen once. Sequenced input: PBMCs or T cells enriched from blood (not recorded which). These receptors were collected from a man in his 60s who had recovered from COVID-19.

The chain carries TRBV27 and TRBJ1-6; 8 positions match TRBD1. J was trimmed by 7 bases and V by 0 bases; bases with no gene match: 5. The CDR3 consists of 16 residues. Germline CDR1 MNHEY, CDR2 SMNVEV (reference sequence). This CDR3 reads CASSLSGQGGNSPLHF. CDR3 DNA: TGTGCCAGCAGTTTATCAGGACAGGGAGGGAATTCACCCCTCCACTTT.

V and J are TRBV9 and TRBJ1-4; D not certain. The V gene lost 4 bases and the J gene lost 5 bases, with 18 bases spanning the gap. CDR3 size: 16 residues. Germline-derived CDR1 and CDR2 are SGDLS and YYNGEE. The CDR3 here is CASSPSPGGSNEKLFF. For the CDR3, the DNA is TGTGCCAGCAGCCCGTCCCCGGGAGGGTCAAATGAAAAACTGTTTTTT.

V is TRBV19 and J is TRBJ1-5; D may be TRBD1 (6 bases). This CDR3 comprises 15 residues. Trimming cost V 6 bases and J 4 bases, with 16 bases left between them. Germline V lookup: CDR1 LNHDA, CDR2 SQIVND (reference sequence). The CDR3 spells CASRRGQLMNQPQHF. The CDR3 DNA reads TGTGCCAGTAGGAGAGGACAGTTAATGAATCAGCCCCAGCATTTT. The whole variable domain, remainder taken from reference TRBV19 and TRBJ1-5, is DGGITQSPKYLFRKEGQNVTLSCEQNLNHDAMYWYRQDPGQGLRLIYYSQIVNDFQKGDIAEGYSVSREKKESFPLTVTSAQKNPTAFYLCASRRGQLMNQPQHFGDGTRLSIL.

V and J are TRBV2 and TRBJ2-3; possible D gene TRBD2, 5 bases. This CDR3 spans 15 amino acids. Trimming took off 5 bases at V and 1 base at J, with 13 bases between the two ends. Germline loops: CDR1 SNHLY, CDR2 FYNNEI. The DNA of the CDR3 is TGTGCCAGCAGTTCCGGACGGGGAGGCACAGATACGCAGTATTTT. Amino acids: CASSSGRGGTDTQYF.

This clone was seen once. This chain links TRBV21-1 with TRBJ2-5; the table's TRBD1 call for D was not verified on the DNA. TRBV21-1 is a known pseudogene. The CDR3 loop spans 15 amino acids. This CDR3 is CASSKNCTGQETQYF. Written as DNA, the CDR3 is TGTGCCAGCAGCAAAAATTGTACAGGGCAAGAGACCCAGTACTTC.

The chain joins TRBV18 to TRBJ2-7; 7 bases fit TRBD2. Per the germline V gene, CDR1 is KGHSH and CDR2 is LQKENI. The V and J ends lost 5 bases and 1 base, in that order; junction bases with no gene match: 5. The CDR3 loop spans 14 amino acids. The chain's CDR3 is CASSTTSSSYEQYF. As DNA, the CDR3 is TGTGCCAGCTCAACGACTAGCAGTTCCTACGAGCAGTACTTC.

The gene calls are TRBV5-4 and TRBJ1-2; 8 nucleotides agree with TRBD1. Losses at the gene ends were 6 bases for V and 0 bases for J; bases not matched to a gene: 10. Per germline, CDR1 SGHNT and CDR2 YYREEE (reference sequence). The CDR3 totals 16 residues. The CDR3 region is CASTTGTGPSNYGYTF. DNA of the CDR3: TGTGCCAGCACCACCGGGACAGGTCCATCTAACTATGGCTACACCTTC.

This clone has just a few counts. The J gene is TRBJ2-2, the V gene TRBV5-4; no reliable D call. The V end lost 4 bases, the J end lost 5 bases, and 6 bases lay between the germline ends. From germline, CDR1 is SGHNT and CDR2 YYREEE (reference sequence). This CDR3 region has 12 residues. The chain's CDR3 is CASSVLTGELFF. The CDR3 DNA sequence: TGTGCCAGCAGCGTACTTACCGGGGAGCTGTTTTTT.

This chain joins TRBV19 and TRBJ2-3, with D perhaps TRBD1 (5 bases). CDR1 and CDR2 (germline): LNHDA, SQIVND (reference sequence). The CDR3 runs to 13 residues. V lost 10 bases and J 2 bases, leaving 13 bases between the germline ends. CDR3 region: CATSDRTTDTQYF. CDR3 nucleotides: TGTGCCACCTCAGACAGAACCACAGATACGCAGTATTTT.

To note about this clone: The same CDR3 arises from other DNA sequences in this sample as well. The chain joins TRBV18 to TRBJ2-2; D might be TRBD1 (6 bases). CDR1 is KGHSH and CDR2 is LQKENI in the germline V gene. V was pared by 1 base and J by 2 bases, with 8 bases between. The CDR3 totals 15 residues. The CDR3 protein is CASSPRTVNTGELFF. CDR3 bases: TGTGCCAGCTCACCACGGACAGTTAACACCGGGGAGCTGTTTTTT.

The rearrangement joins TRBV7-9 to TRBJ2-1; 7 bases fit TRBD1. The germline gives CDR1 SEHNR, CDR2 FQNEAQ (reference sequence). With V trimmed by 3 bases and J by 4 bases, 15 bases remained unmatched. The CDR3 length is 18 residues. CDR3 coding DNA: TGTGCCAGCAGCTTTGGATCAGGGGGTCGGTTAGAGTACAATGAGCAGTTCTTC. It is translated as CASSFGSGGRLEYNEQFF.

The CDR3 protein is CASSLWGRGAEAFF. The CDR3, as DNA: TGTGCCAGCAGCTTGTGGGGGCGGGGGGCTGAAGCTTTCTTT. V usage is TRBV5-4 and J usage is TRBJ1-1, with D tentatively TRBD1 (6 bases). This CDR3 has 14 amino acids. With 1 base removed from V and 6 bases from J, the gap between germline ends came to 13 bases. CDR1 and CDR2 (germline): SGHNT, YYREEE (reference sequence).

The chain uses TRBV6-5 and TRBJ2-3, with TRBD1 identical over 7 bases. V gave up 5 bases and J gave up 2 bases; unmatched junction bases: 7. CDR1 and CDR2 (germline): MNHEY, SVGAGI. This CDR3 spans 15 amino acids. CDR3 in DNA: TGTGCCAGCAGTCCACAGGGGAAAGACACAGATACGCAGTATTTT. This encodes CASSPQGKDTDTQYF.

The rearrangement uses TRBV5-6 and TRBJ2-7; 10 bases fit TRBD2. V shed 5 bases and J 7 bases; nucleotides not matched to a gene: 12. This CDR3 region has 15 residues. From germline, CDR1 is SGHDT and CDR2 YYEEEE. CDR3 protein: CASSLKLAGPKEQYF. CDR3 DNA: TGTGCCAGCAGTCTAAAACTAGCGGGGCCTAAGGAGCAGTACTTC.

The chain joins TRBV5-1 to TRBJ2-5; 7 nucleotides agree with TRBD1. V shed 4 bases and J 1 base; nucleotides not matched to a gene: 4. This CDR3 is built from 14 residues. Germline V gene lookup returns CDR1 SGHRS and CDR2 YFSETQ. CDR3: CASSGDSVQETQYF. The CDR3 DNA is TGCGCCAGCAGCGGGGACAGTGTCCAAGAGACCCAGTACTTC.

Here the CDR3 reads CASKDSGTVFNEKLFF. CDR3 in DNA: TGTGCCAGCAAAGACTCCGGGACAGTGTTTAATGAAAAACTGTTTTTT. This chain uses TRBV28 with TRBJ1-4; 7 nucleotides align to TRBD1. The V gene's germline CDR1 is MDHEN and CDR2 SYDVKM. With V trimmed by 7 bases and J by 4 bases, 12 bases remained unmatched. This CDR3 is built from 16 residues.

The rearrangement uses TRBV2 and TRBJ1-1, with D possibly TRBD1 on 5 matching bases. Germline loops: CDR1 SNHLY, CDR2 FYNNEI. The V and J ends lost 10 bases and 0 bases respectively, with 12 bases between them. The CDR3 runs to 13 residues. The CDR3 is CATLRGVNTEAFF. The CDR3 coding sequence is TGTGCCACCCTGCGGGGGGTGAACACTGAAGCTTTCTTT.

The chain combines TRBV9 with TRBJ1-5, with 7 bases fitting TRBD1. Germline lookup yields CDR1 SGDLS and CDR2 YYNGEE. This CDR3 contains 15 residues. The junction had 4 bases not matched to a gene; V was cut back by 0 bases and J by 4 bases. The CDR3 sequence: CASSVAPDRNQPQHF. The CDR3 nucleotides read TGTGCCAGCAGCGTAGCCCCGGACAGGAATCAGCCCCAGCATTTT.

V gene TRBV29-1 combines with J gene TRBJ1-2; 7 bases fit TRBD1. The V gene's germline CDR1 is SQVTM and CDR2 ANQGSEA. The CDR3 runs to 11 residues. Germline trimming cut 7 bases from V and 4 bases from J; bases unmatched to any gene: 3. Written as DNA, the CDR3 is TGCAGCGGGGGGACAGCCTATGGCTACACCTTC. Encoded protein: CSGGTAYGYTF.

The chain carries TRBV7-8 and TRBJ2-3; no clear D gene. V was cut by 5 bases and J by 9 bases, with 27 bases left in between. CDR1 is SGHVS, CDR2 FQNEAQ, per germline. CDR3 length: 17 amino acids. CDR3 in DNA: TGTGCCAGCAGCCGCGCACTCACGCCAACCGCGAGGTGGACGCAGTATTTT. Protein: CASSRALTPTARWTQYF.

J is TRBJ1-5 and V is TRBV21-1; the D segment call TRBD1 is taken from the table without a DNA check. TRBV21-1 is a recognized pseudogene. The CDR3 contains 18 residues. In DNA form, the CDR3 reads TGTGCCAGCATCTCCGGGCCCAGGGGGTTTTTGAGCAATCAGCCCCAGCATTTT. This translates into CASISGPRGFLSNQPQHF.

The chain has TRBV19 and TRBJ2-2; no firm D call. Germline assignment: CDR1 LNHDA and CDR2 SQIVND (reference sequence). CDR3 length equals 14 residues. The V end was cut by 3 bases, the J end by 4 bases, with 9 bases between. This CDR3 is CASSIASSTGELFF. Written as DNA, the CDR3 is TGTGCCAGTAGTATCGCCAGTTCCACCGGGGAGCTGTTTTTT.

This sequence joins TRBV5-4 and TRBJ2-3, with 8 bases lining up with TRBD1. Germline loops: CDR1 SGHNT, CDR2 YYREEE (reference sequence). V dropped 5 bases and J dropped 6; count of bases not matched to a gene: 5. This CDR3 comprises 13 residues. CDR3 nucleotides: TGTGCCAGCAGGTGGACAGGGAGCGATACGCAGTATTTT. Protein: CASRWTGSDTQYF.

This clone was found once. This chain connects TRBV6-2 or TRBV6-3 to TRBJ2-3; D unresolved. V lost 4 bases, J lost 7 bases, and 15 bases lay in between. Germline V CDR1 and CDR2: MNHEY, SVGEGT. The CDR3 is 14 amino acids. In DNA form, the CDR3 reads TGTGCCAGCAGTTCCCATGACTCGGCACATACGCAGTATTTT. This codes for CASSSHDSAHTQYF.

The J gene is TRBJ2-3, the V gene TRBV29-1; the D gene is possibly TRBD2 (5 bases). Germline assignment: CDR1 SQVTM and CDR2 ANQGSEA. This CDR3 has 11 residues. Trimming took 4 bases from V and 10 from J, leaving 12 bases between them. The CDR3 region has the DNA TGCAGCGTTGGGACTCCCAGCCCGCAGTATTTT. It translates to CSVGTPSPQYF.